The 21 T cell receptor beta chains below come from one sample, sequenced in a study of T cell clones after liver transplantation. This table comes from immunoSEQ multiplex PCR, and its TCRdb copy is limited to in-frame clones, with some not included. The sample shows approximately 71,000 clones, around 92% of them seen only once. The sequenced sample was CD4+ T cells from blood, obtained less than 26 months after liver transplant. The receptors were gathered from a human patient who received a liver transplant. Some T cells may be graft donor cells.

The gene calls are TRBV28 and TRBJ2-7, with D perhaps matching TRBD2 (5 bases). Trimming pared 3 bases from V and 6 bases from J, leaving 15 bases between. The V gene's germline CDR1 is MDHEN and CDR2 SYDVKM. The CDR3 has 14 amino acids. CDR3 region: CASSFPGGLGEQYF. The CDR3 DNA follows: TGTGCCAGCAGTTTCCCAGGAGGACTGGGCGAGCAGTACTTC.

V is TRBV18 and J is TRBJ2-5; D gene uncertain. The CDR3 has 12 amino acids. Germline V lookup: CDR1 KGHSH, CDR2 LQKENI. Trimming cost V 2 bases and J 4 bases, with 5 bases left between them. As DNA, the CDR3 is TGTGCCAGCTCACCAGAACGAGAGACCCAGTACTTC. Translated, it gives CASSPERETQYF.

This sequence joins TRBV18 and TRBJ2-5; the D gene is possibly TRBD2 (5 bases). This CDR3 is 13 amino acids long. Germline V lookup: CDR1 KGHSH, CDR2 LQKENI. The ends were cut back, 4 bases at V and 4 bases at J, with 10 bases in the middle. The CDR3 loop is CASSQVAGETQYF. As DNA, the CDR3 is TGTGCCAGCTCACAGGTGGCGGGAGAGACCCAGTACTTC.

The chain uses TRBV18 and TRBJ2-7; 8 positions agree with TRBD1. V trimming: 5 bases; J trimming: 2 bases; junction bases outside the gene matches: 11. CDR1 KGHSH and CDR2 LQKENI come from the germline V gene. The CDR3 contains 16 residues. The chain's CDR3 is CASSTSGTGPAYEQYF. The CDR3 nucleotides read TGTGCCAGCTCAACTTCCGGGACAGGCCCTGCCTACGAGCAGTACTTC.

In DNA, the CDR3 is TGTGCCAGCAGTCCCAGGACGGGAACCTACGAGCAGTACTTC. Its protein product is CASSPRTGTYEQYF. The chain is built from TRBV2 and TRBJ2-7; the D gene is possibly TRBD2 (5 bases). The CDR3 runs 14 residues. CDR1 is SNHLY and CDR2 is FYNNEI in the germline V gene. V lost 5 bases and J 2 bases, leaving 13 bases between the germline ends. Looking up the rest from reference TRBV2 and TRBJ2-7 gives the full variable domain: EPEVTQTPSHQVTQMGQEVILRCVPISNHLYFYWYRQILGQKVEFLVSFYNNEISEKSEIFDDQFSVERPDGSNFTLKIRSTKLEDSAMYFCASSPRTGTYEQYFGPGTRLTVT.

V gene TRBV6-6 combines with J gene TRBJ2-3; TRBD1 agrees at 7 bases. J was trimmed by 3 bases and V by 6 bases; bases with no gene match: 6. CDR1 and CDR2 (germline): MNHNY, SVGAGI (reference sequence). This CDR3 is built from 14 residues. The CDR3 sequence: CASSPRTGTDTQYF. In DNA, the CDR3 is TGTGCCAGCAGCCCCAGGACAGGTACAGATACGCAGTATTTT.

The chain links TRBV6-5 to TRBJ1-2, with D perhaps matching TRBD1 (5 bases). CDR1 is MNHEY, CDR2 SVGAGI, per germline. The V gene lost 4 bases and the J gene lost 8 bases, with 17 bases spanning the gap. This CDR3 comprises 14 residues. The CDR3 reads CASSWEGRDRGYTF. The CDR3, as DNA: TGTGCCAGCAGTTGGGAGGGGCGCGACCGCGGCTACACCTTC.

The rearrangement joins TRBV2 to TRBJ1-1, with TRBD1 matching over 8 bases. Trimming took 5 bases from V and 4 from J; bases not matched to a gene: 6. CDR3 length: 14 residues. CDR1 and CDR2 (germline): SNHLY, FYNNEI. The CDR3 DNA follows: TGTGCCAGCAGTAACAGGGGGGCTCGCACTGAAGCTTTCTTT. It is translated as CASSNRGARTEAFF.

The chain carries TRBV21-1 and TRBJ2-7; TRBD2 reflects the table's D call only, with no check against the DNA. TRBV21-1 is shown as a pseudogene. This CDR3 has 16 residues. CDR3 protein: CASSLRMTSDSYEQYF. CDR3 sequence (DNA): TGTGCCAGCAGTCTACGGATGACTAGCGACTCCTACGAGCAGTACTTC.

The rearrangement links TRBV7-9 to TRBJ2-3; D remains ambiguous. V was trimmed by 8 bases and J by 1 base, leaving 16 bases between them. The CDR3 sequence is 15 residues long. Germline-derived CDR1 and CDR2 are SEHNR and FQNEAQ (reference sequence). The CDR3 DNA reads as TGTGCCAGCTATATGAGCGCCGGCGGCACAGATACGCAGTATTTT. Amino acids: CASYMSAGGTDTQYF.

This sequence joins TRBV5-1 and TRBJ1-1, with 10 bases that match TRBD1. CDR3 length: 15 amino acids. The germline CDR1 and CDR2 sequences are SGHRS and YFSETQ. Trimming took 2 bases from V and 2 from J; bases not matched to a gene: 3. Written as DNA, the CDR3 is TGCGCCAGCAGCTTTGGACAGGGGGGAAACACTGAAGCTTTCTTT. This sequence encodes CASSFGQGGNTEAFF.

This chain connects TRBV19 to TRBJ1-2, with D maybe TRBD1 (5 bases). The CDR3 totals 15 residues. The germline V gene has CDR1 LNHDA and CDR2 SQIVND (reference sequence). V was shortened by 4 bases and J by 1 base, with 13 bases between the two germline ends. The DNA of the CDR3 is TGTGCCAGTAGTAGGGCGACAGCGAATAACTATGGCTACACCTTC. This encodes CASSRATANNYGYTF.

V gene TRBV5-4 combines with J gene TRBJ2-1, with a tentative D call TRBD2 (6 bases). The CDR3 has 16 residues. Deletions cut 0 bases from V and 4 bases from J, with 14 bases between. Germline lookup yields CDR1 SGHNT and CDR2 YYREEE (reference sequence). In nucleotides, the CDR3 is TGTGCCAGCAGCTTGGGAGGGACTCCGACATACAATGAGCAGTTCTTC. Amino acids: CASSLGGTPTYNEQFF.

This clone came up a few times. V gene TRBV18 combines with J gene TRBJ2-1, with unresolved D. The germline V gene has CDR1 KGHSH and CDR2 LQKENI. The ends were cut back, 3 bases at V and 9 bases at J, with 9 bases in the middle. The length of the CDR3 is 12 residues. The chain's CDR3 is CASSPSSGEQFF. CDR3 DNA sequence: TGTGCCAGCTCACCCTCTTCAGGTGAGCAGTTCTTC.

This clone was recorded a few times. This chain connects TRBV5-1 to TRBJ1-1; no clear D. V gave up 1 base and J gave up 1 base, with 8 bases separating them. CDR1 SGHRS and CDR2 YFSETQ come from the germline V gene. The CDR3 has 14 residues. CDR3 bases: TGCGCCAGCAGCTTGTCATCGGCGAACACTGAAGCTTTCTTT. As protein: CASSLSSANTEAFF.

This clone came up a few times. This sequence joins TRBV28 and TRBJ1-4, with TRBD1 matching over 12 bases. Germline loops: CDR1 MDHEN, CDR2 SYDVKM. J lost 8 bases, V lost 4 bases, and 8 bases had no gene match. The CDR3 spans 16 residues. The CDR3 sequence: CASSSAGQGATEKLFF. DNA of the CDR3: TGTGCCAGCAGTTCCGCGGGACAGGGGGCGACGGAAAAACTGTTTTTT.

This clone was seen more than once but under ten times. The rearrangement uses TRBV4-1 and TRBJ1-4; no firm D call. V lost 3 bases and J 12 bases, leaving 14 bases between the germline ends. Germline V CDR1 and CDR2: MGHRA, YSYEKL. The CDR3 extends over 13 amino acids. This CDR3 reads CASSHRLQTQLFF. Here the CDR3 DNA reads TGCGCCAGCAGCCACCGATTACAGACACAACTGTTTTTT.

As concerns this clone: Different DNA sequences within this sample yield the same CDR3. The CDR3 here is CASSFQGDSTEAFF. The CDR3 DNA sequence: TGTGCCAGCAGCTTCCAGGGGGACAGCACTGAAGCTTTCTTT. This chain links TRBV7-2 with TRBJ1-1; 7 nucleotides line up with TRBD1. The CDR3 is 14 amino acids. Trimming at V came to 3 bases and at J to 4 bases, leaving 5 bases not matched to a gene. Germline values: CDR1 SGHTA, CDR2 FQGNSA.

The rearrangement joins TRBV11-2 to TRBJ2-3; TRBD2 matches at 13 bases. Germline CDR1 is SGHAT and CDR2 is FQNNGV. The junction had 7 bases not matched to a gene; V was cut back by 5 bases and J by 11 bases. This CDR3 comprises 14 residues. The CDR3 DNA reads TGTGCCAGCAGCCCGGGACTAGCGGGGATAGAGCAGTATTTT. It yields the protein CASSPGLAGIEQYF.

The chain uses TRBV19 and TRBJ2-7; 7 nucleotides match TRBD2. Germline V lookup: CDR1 LNHDA, CDR2 SQIVND (reference sequence). CDR3 length equals 13 residues. The V segment lost 6 bases and the J segment 5 bases; nucleotides outside the gene matches: 7. The CDR3 here is CASSSGLVHEQYF. CDR3 nucleotides: TGTGCCAGTAGCTCCGGACTAGTCCACGAGCAGTACTTC.

The rearrangement joins TRBV6-4 to TRBJ2-2, with no clear D. This CDR3 region has 15 residues. The germline V gene has CDR1 MRHNA and CDR2 SNTAGT. V lost 3 bases and J lost 7, with 15 bases in between. This CDR3 is CASSENPTVVGELFF. CDR3 coding DNA: TGTGCCAGCAGTGAGAACCCGACCGTAGTCGGGGAGCTGTTTTTT.